This T cell receptor (beta chain) was sequenced in a study of T cells in Graves' hyperthyroidism and ophthalmopathy. RNA transcripts were the template for amplifying TCR beta CDR3 regions. First-round RT-PCR of the TCR CDR3 relied on the HTBI primer set. TCRdb reanalysed the multiplex PCR reads using MiXCR and keeps one entry per CDR3 protein. The repertoire holds 300,000 to 400,000 distinct CDR3 sequences, with 21% as singletons. Germline CDR1 and CDR2: ENHRY and SYGVKD. V lost 10 bases and J 2 bases, leaving 8 bases between the germline ends. The CDR3 runs 11 residues. V usage is TRBV10-3 and J usage is TRBJ1-2; D is undetermined. The source is a woman aged 45 to 65 with Graves' hyperthyroidism. The sequenced material came from blood. The CDR3 spells CARILNYGYTF. CDR3 DNA sequence: TGTGCCAGGATCCTAAACTATGGCTACACCTTC.